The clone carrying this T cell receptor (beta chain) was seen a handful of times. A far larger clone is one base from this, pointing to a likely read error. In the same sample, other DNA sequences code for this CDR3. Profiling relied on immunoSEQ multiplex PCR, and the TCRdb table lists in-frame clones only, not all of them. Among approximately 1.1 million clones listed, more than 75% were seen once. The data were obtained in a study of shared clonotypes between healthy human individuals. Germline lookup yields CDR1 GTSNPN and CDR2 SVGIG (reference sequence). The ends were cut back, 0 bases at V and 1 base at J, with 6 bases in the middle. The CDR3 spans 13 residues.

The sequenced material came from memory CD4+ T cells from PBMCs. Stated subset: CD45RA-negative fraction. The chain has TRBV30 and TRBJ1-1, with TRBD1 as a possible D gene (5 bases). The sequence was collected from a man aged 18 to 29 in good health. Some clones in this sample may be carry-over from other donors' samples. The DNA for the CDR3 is TGTGCCTGGAGTGTGGGGGGGAACACTGAAGCTTTCTTT. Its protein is CAWSVGGNTEAFF.